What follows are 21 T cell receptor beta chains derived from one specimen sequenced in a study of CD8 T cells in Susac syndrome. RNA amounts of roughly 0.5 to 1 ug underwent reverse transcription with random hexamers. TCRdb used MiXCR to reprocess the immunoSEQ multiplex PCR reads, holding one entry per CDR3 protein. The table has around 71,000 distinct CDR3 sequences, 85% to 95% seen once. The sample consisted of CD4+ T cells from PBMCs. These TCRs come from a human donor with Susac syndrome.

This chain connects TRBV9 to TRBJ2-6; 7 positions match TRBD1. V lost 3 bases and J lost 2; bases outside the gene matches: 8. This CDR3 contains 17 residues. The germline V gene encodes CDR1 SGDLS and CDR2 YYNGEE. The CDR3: CASSANPDRAGANVLTF. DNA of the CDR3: TGTGCCAGCAGCGCAAACCCCGACAGGGCTGGGGCCAACGTCCTGACTTTC.

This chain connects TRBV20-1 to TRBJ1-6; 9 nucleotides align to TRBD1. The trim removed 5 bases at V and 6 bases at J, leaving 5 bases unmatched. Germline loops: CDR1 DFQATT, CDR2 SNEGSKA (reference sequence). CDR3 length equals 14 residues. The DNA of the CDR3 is TGCAGTGCTTCAGCGGACAGGGGTAATTCACCCCTCCACTTT. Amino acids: CSASADRGNSPLHF.

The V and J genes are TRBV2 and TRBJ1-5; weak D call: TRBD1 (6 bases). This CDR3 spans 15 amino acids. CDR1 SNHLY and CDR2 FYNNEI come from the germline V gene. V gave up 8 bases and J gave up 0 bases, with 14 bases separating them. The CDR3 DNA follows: TGTGCCAGCCGAGAATTACAGGGTAGCAATCAGCCCCAGCATTTT. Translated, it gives CASRELQGSNQPQHF.

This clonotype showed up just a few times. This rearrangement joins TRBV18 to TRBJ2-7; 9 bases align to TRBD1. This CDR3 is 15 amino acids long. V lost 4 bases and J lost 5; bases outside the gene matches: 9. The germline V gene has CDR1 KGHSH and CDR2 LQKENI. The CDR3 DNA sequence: TGTGCCAGCTCACGACGGGGACAGGGAGCTAACGAGCAGTACTTC. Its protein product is CASSRRGQGANEQYF. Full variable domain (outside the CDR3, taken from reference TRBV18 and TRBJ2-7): NAGVMQNPRHLVRRRGQEARLRCSPMKGHSHVYWYRQLPEEGLKFMVYLQKENIIDESGMPKERFSAEFPKEGPSILRIQQVVRGDSAAYFCASSRRGQGANEQYFGPGTRLTVT.

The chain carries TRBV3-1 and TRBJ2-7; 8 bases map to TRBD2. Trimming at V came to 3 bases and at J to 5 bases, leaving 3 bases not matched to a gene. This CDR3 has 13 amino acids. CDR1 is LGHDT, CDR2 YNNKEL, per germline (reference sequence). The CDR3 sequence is CASSQAGGNEQYF. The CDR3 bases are TGTGCCAGCAGCCAGGCGGGGGGCAACGAGCAGTACTTC.

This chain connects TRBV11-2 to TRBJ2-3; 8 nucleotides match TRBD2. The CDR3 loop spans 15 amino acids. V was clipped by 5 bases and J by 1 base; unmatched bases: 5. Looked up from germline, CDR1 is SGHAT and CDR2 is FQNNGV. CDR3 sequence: CASSPTSVRTDTQYF. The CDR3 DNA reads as TGTGCCAGCAGCCCGACTAGCGTTCGCACAGATACGCAGTATTTT.

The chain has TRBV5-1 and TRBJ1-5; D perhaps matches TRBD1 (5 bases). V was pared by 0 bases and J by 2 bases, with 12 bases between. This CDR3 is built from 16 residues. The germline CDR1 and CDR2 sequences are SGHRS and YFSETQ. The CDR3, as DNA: TGCGCCAGCAGCTTGGAGGGAGGGGTGGGCAATCAGCCCCAGCATTTT. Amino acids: CASSLEGGVGNQPQHF.

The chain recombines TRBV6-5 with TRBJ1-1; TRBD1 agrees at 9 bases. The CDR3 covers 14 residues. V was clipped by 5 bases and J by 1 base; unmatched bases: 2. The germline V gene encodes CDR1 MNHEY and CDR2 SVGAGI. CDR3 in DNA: TGTGCCAGCAGTACGGACAGGGGGAACACTGAAGCTTTCTTT. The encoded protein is CASSTDRGNTEAFF.

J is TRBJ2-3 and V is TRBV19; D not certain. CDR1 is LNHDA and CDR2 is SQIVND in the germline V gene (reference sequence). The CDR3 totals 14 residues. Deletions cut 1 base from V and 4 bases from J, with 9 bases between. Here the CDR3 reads CASSIGRAPDTQYF. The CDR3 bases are TGTGCCAGTAGTATAGGTAGGGCCCCAGATACGCAGTATTTT.

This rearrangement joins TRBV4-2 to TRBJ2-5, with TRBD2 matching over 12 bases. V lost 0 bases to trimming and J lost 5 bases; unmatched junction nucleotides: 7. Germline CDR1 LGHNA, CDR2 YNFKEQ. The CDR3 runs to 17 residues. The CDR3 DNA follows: TGTGCCAGCAGCCAAGATCTAGCGGGGGGGCCGAGGGAGACCCAGTACTTC. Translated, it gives CASSQDLAGGPRETQYF.

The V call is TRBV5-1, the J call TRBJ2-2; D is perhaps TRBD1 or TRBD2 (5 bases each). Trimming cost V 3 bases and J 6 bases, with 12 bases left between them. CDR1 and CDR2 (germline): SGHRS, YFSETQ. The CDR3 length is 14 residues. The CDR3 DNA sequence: TGCGCCAGCAGCTACCAGGGACGGGCCGGGGAGCTGTTTTTT. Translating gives CASSYQGRAGELFF.

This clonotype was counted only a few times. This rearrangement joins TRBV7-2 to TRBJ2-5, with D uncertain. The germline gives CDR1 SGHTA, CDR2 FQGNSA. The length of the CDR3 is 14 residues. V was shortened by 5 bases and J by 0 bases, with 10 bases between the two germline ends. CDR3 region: CASSPGADQETQYF. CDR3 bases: TGTGCCAGCAGCCCAGGTGCAGACCAAGAGACCCAGTACTTC.

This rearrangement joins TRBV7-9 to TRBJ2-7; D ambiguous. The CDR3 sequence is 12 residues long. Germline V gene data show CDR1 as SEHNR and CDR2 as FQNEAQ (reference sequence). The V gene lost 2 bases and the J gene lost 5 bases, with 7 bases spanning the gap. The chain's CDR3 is CASSLSLNEQYF. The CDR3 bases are TGTGCCAGCAGCTTATCCTTAAACGAGCAGTACTTC.

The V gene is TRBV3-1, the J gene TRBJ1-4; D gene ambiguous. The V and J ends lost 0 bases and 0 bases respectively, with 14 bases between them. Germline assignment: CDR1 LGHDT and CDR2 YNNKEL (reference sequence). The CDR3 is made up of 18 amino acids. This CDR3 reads CASSQEGWVSATNEKLFF. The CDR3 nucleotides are TGTGCCAGCAGCCAAGAGGGGTGGGTTTCTGCAACTAATGAAAAACTGTTTTTT.

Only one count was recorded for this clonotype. CDR3 region: CASSFRGDRQETQYF. Written as DNA, the CDR3 is TGTGCCAGCAGCTTTAGAGGGGACAGACAAGAGACCCAGTACTTC. This sequence joins TRBV7-2 and TRBJ2-5; 7 bases line up with TRBD1. This CDR3 is 15 amino acids long. V lost 3 bases and J lost 2; bases outside the gene matches: 6. Per germline, CDR1 SGHTA and CDR2 FQGNSA.

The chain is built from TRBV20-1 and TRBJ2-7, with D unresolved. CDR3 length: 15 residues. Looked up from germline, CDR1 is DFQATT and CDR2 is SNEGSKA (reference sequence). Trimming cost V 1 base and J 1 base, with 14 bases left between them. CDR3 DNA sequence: TGCAGTGCTAGAGGGCCAGTTCAGAGATCCTACGAGCAGTACTTC. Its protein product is CSARGPVQRSYEQYF.

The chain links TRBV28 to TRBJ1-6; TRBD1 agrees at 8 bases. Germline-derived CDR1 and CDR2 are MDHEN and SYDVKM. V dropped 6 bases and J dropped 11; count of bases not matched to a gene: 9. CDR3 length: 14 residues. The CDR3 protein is CASSPGQGNPPLHF. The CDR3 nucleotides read TGTGCCAGCAGCCCCGGACAGGGAAACCCACCCCTCCACTTT.

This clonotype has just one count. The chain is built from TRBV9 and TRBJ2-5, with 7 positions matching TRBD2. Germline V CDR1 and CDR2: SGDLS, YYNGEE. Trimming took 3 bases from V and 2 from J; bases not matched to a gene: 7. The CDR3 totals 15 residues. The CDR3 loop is CASSADGGSQETQYF. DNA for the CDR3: TGTGCCAGCAGCGCTGACGGGGGGTCGCAAGAGACCCAGTACTTC.

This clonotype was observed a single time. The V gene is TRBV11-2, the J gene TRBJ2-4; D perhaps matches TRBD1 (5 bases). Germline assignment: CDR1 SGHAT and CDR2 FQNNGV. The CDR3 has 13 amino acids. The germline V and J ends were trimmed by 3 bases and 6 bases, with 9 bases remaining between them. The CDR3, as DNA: TGTGCCAGCAGCTTCCCCAGGGTAAACATTCAGTACTTC. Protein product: CASSFPRVNIQYF.

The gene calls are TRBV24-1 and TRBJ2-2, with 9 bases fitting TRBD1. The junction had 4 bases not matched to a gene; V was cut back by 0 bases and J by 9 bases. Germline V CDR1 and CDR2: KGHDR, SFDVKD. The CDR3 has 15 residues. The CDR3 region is CATSDLRTGARELFF. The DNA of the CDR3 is TGTGCCACCAGTGATTTGCGGACAGGGGCACGGGAGCTGTTTTTT.

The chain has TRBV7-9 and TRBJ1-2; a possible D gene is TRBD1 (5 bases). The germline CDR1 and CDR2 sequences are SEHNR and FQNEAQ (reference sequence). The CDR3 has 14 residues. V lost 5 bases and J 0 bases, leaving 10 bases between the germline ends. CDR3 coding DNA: TGTGCCAGCAGCCCGGGGGAAGCTAACTATGGCTACACCTTC. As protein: CASSPGEANYGYTF. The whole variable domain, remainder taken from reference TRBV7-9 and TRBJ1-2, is DTGVSQNPRHKITKRGQNVTFRCDPISEHNRLYWYRQTLGQGPEFLTYFQNEAQLEKSRLLSDRFSAERPKGSFSTLEIQRTEQGDSAMYLCASSPGEANYGYTFGSGTRLTVV.